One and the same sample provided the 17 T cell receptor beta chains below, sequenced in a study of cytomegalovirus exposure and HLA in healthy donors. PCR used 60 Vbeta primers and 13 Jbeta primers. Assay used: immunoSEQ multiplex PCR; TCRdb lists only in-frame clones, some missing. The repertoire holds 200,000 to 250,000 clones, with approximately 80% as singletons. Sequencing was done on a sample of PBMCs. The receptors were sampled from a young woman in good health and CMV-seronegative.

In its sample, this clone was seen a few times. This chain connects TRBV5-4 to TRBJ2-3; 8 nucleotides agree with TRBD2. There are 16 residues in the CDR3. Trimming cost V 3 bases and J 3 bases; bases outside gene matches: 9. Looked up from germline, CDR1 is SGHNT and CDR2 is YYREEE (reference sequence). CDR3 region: CASSSTGTSETDTQYF. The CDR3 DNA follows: TGTGCCAGCAGCTCGACCGGGACTAGTGAGACAGATACGCAGTATTTT.

CDR3 residues: CASSPGTGEGGYTF. The CDR3 DNA sequence: TGCGCCAGCAGCCCCGGGACAGGGGAGGGAGGCTACACCTTC. This rearrangement joins TRBV5-1 to TRBJ1-2; 10 positions agree with TRBD1. Germline CDR1 SGHRS, CDR2 YFSETQ. V gave up 4 bases and J gave up 8 bases; unmatched junction bases: 8. This CDR3 region has 14 residues.

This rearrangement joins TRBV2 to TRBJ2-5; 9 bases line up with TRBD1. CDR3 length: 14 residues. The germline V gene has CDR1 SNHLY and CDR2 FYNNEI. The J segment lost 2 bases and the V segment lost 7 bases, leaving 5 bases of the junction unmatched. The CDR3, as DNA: TGTGCCAGCAAGAGGGACAGGGCTCAAGAGACCCAGTACTTC. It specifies CASKRDRAQETQYF.

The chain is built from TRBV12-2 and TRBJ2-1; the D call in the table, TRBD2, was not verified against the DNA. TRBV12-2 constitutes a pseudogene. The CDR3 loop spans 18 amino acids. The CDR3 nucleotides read TGTGCAAGTCGCTTAGCGCCGGGAAAAGCGGGGGGGCGCAATGAGCAGTTCTTC. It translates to CASRLAPGKAGGRNEQFF.

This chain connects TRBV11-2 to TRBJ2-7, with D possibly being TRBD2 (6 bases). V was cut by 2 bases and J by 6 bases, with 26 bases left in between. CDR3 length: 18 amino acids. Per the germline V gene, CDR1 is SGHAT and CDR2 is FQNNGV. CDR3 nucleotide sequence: TGTGCCAGCAGCTTATGGTACGGGGAGGACCCACGGTCGGGCGAGCAGTACTTC. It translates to CASSLWYGEDPRSGEQYF.

The CDR3 loop is CASSATGGEETQYF. The DNA for the CDR3 is TGTGCCAGCAGCGCGACAGGGGGAGAAGAGACCCAGTACTTC. The chain carries TRBV9 and TRBJ2-5; 9 bases map to TRBD1. This CDR3 has 14 amino acids. CDR1 and CDR2 from the germline V gene are SGDLS and YYNGEE. J was trimmed by 3 bases and V by 3 bases; bases with no gene match: 3.

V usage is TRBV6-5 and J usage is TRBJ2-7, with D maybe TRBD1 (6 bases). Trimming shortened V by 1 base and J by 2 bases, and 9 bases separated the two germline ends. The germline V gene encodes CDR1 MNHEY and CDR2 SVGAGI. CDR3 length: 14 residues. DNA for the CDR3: TGTGCCAGCAGTTACTTACAGGGTACCTACGAGCAGTACTTC. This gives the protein CASSYLQGTYEQYF.

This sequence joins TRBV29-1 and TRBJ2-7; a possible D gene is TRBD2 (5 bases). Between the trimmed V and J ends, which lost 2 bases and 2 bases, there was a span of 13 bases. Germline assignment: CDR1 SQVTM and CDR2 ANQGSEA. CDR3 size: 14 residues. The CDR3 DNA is TGCAGCGTTGAATATTTGGGAGTTCCCTACGAGCAGTACTTC. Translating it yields CSVEYLGVPYEQYF.

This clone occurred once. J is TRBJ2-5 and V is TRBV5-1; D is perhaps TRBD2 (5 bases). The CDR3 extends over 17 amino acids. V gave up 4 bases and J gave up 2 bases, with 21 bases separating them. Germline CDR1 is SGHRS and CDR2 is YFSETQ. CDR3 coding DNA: TGCGCCAGCAGCCCGTGGGATACGGGGAACTTACAAGAGACCCAGTACTTC. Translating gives CASSPWDTGNLQETQYF.

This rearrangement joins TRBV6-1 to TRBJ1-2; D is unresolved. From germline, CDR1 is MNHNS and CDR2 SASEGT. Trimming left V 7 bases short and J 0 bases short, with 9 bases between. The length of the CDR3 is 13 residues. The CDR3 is CASINRANYGYTF. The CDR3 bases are TGTGCCAGCATTAACAGAGCTAACTATGGCTACACCTTC.

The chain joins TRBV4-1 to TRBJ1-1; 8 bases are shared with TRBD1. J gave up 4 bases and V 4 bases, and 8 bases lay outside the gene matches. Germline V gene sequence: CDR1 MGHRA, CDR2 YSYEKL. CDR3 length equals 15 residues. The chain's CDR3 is CASSRGQGTGTEAFF. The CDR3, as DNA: TGCGCCAGCAGCCGAGGACAGGGTACCGGCACTGAAGCTTTCTTT.

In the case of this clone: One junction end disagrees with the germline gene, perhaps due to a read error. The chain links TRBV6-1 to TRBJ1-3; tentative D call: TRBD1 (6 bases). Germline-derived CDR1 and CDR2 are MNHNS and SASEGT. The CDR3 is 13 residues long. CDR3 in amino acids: CASSENPRRQVHF. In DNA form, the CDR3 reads TGTGCCAGCAGTGAAAATCCCCGCCGACAGGTACATTTT.

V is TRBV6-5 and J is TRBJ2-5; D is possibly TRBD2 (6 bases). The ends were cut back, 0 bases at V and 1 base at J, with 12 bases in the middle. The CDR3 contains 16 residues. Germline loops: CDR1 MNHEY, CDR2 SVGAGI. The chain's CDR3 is CASSYSFGSPQETQYF. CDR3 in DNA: TGTGCCAGCAGTTACTCTTTCGGGAGCCCCCAAGAGACCCAGTACTTC.

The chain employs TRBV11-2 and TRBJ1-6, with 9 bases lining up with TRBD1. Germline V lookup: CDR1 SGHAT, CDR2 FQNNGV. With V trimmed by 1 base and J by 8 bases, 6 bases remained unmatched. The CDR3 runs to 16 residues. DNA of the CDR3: TGTGCCAGCAGCTTAGCCGGAACAGGGGGCTATTCACCCCTCCACTTT. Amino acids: CASSLAGTGGYSPLHF.

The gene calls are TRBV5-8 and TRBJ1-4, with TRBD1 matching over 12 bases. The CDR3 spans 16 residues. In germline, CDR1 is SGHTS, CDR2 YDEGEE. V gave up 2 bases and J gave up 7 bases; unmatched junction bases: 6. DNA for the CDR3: TGTGCCAGCAGCTTCCGGGACAGGGGGCGTAGTGAAAAACTGTTTTTT. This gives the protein CASSFRDRGRSEKLFF.

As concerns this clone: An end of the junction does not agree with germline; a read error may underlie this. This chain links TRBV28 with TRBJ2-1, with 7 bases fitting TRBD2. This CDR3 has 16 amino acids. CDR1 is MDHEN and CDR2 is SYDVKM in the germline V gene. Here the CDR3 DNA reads TGTGCCAGCACCCCCACAGGAAGGGGAAGCGGGGTACCCCCGATCTTC. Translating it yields CASTPTGRGSGVPPIF.

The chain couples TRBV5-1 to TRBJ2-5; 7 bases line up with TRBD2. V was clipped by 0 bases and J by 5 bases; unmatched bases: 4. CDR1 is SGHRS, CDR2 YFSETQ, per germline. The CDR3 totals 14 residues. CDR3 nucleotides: TGCGCCAGCAGCTTGGCCCTAGCGGACGAGACCCAGTACTTC. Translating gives CASSLALADETQYF.